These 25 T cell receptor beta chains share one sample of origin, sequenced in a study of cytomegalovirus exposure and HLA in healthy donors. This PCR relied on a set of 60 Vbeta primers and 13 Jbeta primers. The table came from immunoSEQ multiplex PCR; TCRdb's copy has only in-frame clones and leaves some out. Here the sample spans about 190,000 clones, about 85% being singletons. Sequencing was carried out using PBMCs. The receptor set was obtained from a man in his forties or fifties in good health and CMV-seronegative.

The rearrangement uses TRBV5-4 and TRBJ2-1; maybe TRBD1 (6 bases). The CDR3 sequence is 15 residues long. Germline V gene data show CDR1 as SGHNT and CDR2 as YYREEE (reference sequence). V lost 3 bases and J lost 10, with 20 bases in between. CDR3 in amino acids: CASSSYQQGMGEQFF. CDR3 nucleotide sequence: TGTGCCAGCAGCTCTTACCAACAGGGAATGGGGGAGCAGTTCTTC.

The DNA of the CDR3 is TGTGCCAGCTCAAGTAACAGGGGAATTAACACTGAAGCTTTCTTT. Translated, it gives CASSSNRGINTEAFF. The J gene is TRBJ1-1, the V gene TRBV18; 7 bases are shared with TRBD1. Per germline, CDR1 KGHSH and CDR2 LQKENI. V gave up 5 bases and J gave up 2 bases; unmatched junction bases: 8. The CDR3 length is 15 residues.

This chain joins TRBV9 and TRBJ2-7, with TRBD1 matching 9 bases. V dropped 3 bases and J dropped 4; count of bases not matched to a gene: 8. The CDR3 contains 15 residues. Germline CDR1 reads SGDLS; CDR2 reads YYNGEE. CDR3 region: CASSDQQGAGYEQYF. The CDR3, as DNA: TGTGCCAGCAGCGACCAACAGGGGGCGGGATACGAGCAGTACTTC. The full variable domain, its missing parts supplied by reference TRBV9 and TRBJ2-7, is DSGVTQTPKHLITATGQRVTLRCSPRSGDLSVYWYQQSLDQGLQFLIQYYNGEERAKGNILERFSAQQFPDLHSELNLSSLELGDSALYFCASSDQQGAGYEQYFGPGTRLTVT.

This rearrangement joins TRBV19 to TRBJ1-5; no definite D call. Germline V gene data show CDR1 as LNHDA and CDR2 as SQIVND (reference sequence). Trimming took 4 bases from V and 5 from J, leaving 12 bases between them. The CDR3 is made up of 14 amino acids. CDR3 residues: CASSRLGADQPQHF. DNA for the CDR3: TGTGCCAGTAGTAGATTGGGAGCGGATCAGCCCCAGCATTTT.

CDR3 sequence reads: CASSPDMMEQFF. CDR3 in DNA: TGTGCCAGCAGCCCAGACATGATGGAGCAGTTCTTC. The chain joins TRBV7-8 to TRBJ2-1; D remains ambiguous. Trimming left V 5 bases short and J 10 bases short, with 12 bases between. Germline assignment: CDR1 SGHVS and CDR2 FQNEAQ. The CDR3 loop spans 12 amino acids.

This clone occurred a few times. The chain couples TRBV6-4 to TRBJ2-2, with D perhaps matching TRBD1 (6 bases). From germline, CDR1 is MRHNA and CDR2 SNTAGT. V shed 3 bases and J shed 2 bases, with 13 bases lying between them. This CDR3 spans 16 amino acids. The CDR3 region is CASSDSYRENTGELFF. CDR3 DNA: TGTGCCAGCAGTGATAGTTACAGGGAAAACACCGGGGAGCTGTTTTTT.

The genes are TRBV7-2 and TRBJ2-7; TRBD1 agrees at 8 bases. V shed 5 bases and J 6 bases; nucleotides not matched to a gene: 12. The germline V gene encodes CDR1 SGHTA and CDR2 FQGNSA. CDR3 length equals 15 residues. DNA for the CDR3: TGTGCCAGCAGCACATCCGGGACAGGTCTAGCCGAGCAGTACTTC. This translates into CASSTSGTGLAEQYF.

Here the CDR3 DNA reads TGCGCCAGCAGCCAAGATAATGCGGGGAACACTGAAGCTTTCTTT. Its translation is CASSQDNAGNTEAFF. The J gene is TRBJ1-1, the V gene TRBV4-3; no clear D. The CDR3 covers 15 residues. Germline lookup yields CDR1 LGHNA and CDR2 YSLEER. V was trimmed by 0 bases and J by 1 base, leaving 9 bases between them.

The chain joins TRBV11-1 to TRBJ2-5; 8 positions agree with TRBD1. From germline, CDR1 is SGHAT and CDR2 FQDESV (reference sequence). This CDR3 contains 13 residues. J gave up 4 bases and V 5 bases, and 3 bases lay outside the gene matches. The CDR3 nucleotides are TGTGCCAGCAGCGTTGACAGGGGAGAGACCCAGTACTTC. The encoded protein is CASSVDRGETQYF.

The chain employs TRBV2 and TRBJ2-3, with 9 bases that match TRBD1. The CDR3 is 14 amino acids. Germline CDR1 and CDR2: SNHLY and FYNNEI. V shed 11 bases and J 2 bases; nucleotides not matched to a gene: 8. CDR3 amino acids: CAGNRDRDTDTQYF. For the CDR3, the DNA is TGTGCCGGAAACCGGGACAGGGACACAGATACGCAGTATTTT.

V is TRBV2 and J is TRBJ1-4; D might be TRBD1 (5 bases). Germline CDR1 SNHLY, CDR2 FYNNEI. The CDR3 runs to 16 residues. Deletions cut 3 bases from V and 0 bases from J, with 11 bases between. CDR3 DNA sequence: TGTGCCAGCAGTGAGCAGGGCACGTCAACTAATGAAAAACTGTTTTTT. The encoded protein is CASSEQGTSTNEKLFF.

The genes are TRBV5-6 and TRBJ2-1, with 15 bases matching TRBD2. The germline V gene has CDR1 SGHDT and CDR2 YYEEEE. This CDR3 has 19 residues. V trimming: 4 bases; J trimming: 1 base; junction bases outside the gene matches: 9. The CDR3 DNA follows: TGTGCCAGCAGCAGAGGACTAGCGGGGGGGCCGGAGTCCTACAATGAGCAGTTCTTC. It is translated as CASSRGLAGGPESYNEQFF.

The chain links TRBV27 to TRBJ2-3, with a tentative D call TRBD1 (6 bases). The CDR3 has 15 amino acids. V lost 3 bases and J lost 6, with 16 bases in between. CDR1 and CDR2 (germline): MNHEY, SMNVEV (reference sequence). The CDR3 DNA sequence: TGTGCCAGCAGTTTGCAGGGGAGCGTAAGTGATACGCAGTATTTT. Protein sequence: CASSLQGSVSDTQYF.

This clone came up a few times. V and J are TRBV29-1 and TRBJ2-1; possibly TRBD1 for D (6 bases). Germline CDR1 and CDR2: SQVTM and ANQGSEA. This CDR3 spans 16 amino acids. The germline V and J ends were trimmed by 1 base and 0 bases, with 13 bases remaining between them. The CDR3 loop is CSVEARTADSYNEQFF. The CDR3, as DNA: TGCAGCGTTGAAGCAAGGACAGCAGACTCCTACAATGAGCAGTTCTTC.

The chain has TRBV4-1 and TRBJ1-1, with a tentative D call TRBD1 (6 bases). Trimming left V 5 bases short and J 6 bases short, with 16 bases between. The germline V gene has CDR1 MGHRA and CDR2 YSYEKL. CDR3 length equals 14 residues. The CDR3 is CASSYNRVVAEAFF. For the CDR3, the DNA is TGCGCCAGCAGCTACAACAGGGTGGTAGCTGAAGCTTTCTTT.

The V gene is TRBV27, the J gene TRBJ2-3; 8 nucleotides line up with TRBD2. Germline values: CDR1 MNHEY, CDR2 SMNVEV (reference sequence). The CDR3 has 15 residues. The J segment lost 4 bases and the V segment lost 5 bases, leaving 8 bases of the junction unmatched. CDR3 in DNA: TGTGCCAGCAGTACCCAGCGGGGGCGTCCAGATACGCAGTATTTT. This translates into CASSTQRGRPDTQYF.

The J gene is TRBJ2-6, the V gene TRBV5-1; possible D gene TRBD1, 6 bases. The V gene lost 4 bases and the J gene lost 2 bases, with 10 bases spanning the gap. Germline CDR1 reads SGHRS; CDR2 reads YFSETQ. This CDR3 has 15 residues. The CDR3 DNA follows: TGCGCCAGCAGCCGAGACAGGCCTGGGGCCAACGTCCTGACTTTC. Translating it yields CASSRDRPGANVLTF.

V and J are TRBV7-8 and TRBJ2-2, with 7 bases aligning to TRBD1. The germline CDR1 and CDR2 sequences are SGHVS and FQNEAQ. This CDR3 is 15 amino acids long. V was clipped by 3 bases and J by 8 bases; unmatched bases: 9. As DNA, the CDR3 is TGTGCCAGCAGCTTCCTCGTGACAGGGCCGGGGGAGCTGTTTTTT. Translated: CASSFLVTGPGELFF.

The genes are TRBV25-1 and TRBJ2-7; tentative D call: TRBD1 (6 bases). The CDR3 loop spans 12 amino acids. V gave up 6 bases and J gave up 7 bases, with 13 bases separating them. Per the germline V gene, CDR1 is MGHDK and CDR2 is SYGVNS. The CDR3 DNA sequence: TGTGCCAGCAGGCGGACAGATCGGGAGCAGTACTTC. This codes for CASRRTDREQYF.

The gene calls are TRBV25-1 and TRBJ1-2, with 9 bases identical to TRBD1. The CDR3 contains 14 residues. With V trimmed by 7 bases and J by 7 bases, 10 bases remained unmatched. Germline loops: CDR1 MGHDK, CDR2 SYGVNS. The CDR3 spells CASTPGQGWVGYTF. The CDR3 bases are TGTGCCAGCACCCCGGGACAGGGATGGGTTGGCTACACCTTC.

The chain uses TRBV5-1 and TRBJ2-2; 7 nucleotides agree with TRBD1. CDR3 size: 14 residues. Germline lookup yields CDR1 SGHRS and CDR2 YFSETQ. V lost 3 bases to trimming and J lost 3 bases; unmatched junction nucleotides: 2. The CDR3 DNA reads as TGCGCCAGCAGCTGGACAGGCCACACCGGGGAGCTGTTTTTT. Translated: CASSWTGHTGELFF.

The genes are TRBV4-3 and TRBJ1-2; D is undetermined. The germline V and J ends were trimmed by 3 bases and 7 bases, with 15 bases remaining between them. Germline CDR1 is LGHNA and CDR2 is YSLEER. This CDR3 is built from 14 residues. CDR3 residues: CASSHIDPRGGYTF. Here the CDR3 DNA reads TGCGCCAGCAGCCACATAGACCCCCGGGGTGGCTACACCTTC.

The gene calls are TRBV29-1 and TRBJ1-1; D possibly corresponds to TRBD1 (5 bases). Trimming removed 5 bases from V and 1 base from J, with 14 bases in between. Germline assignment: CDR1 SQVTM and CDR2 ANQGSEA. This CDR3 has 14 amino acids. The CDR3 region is CSVRRLQGNTEAFF. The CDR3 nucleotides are TGCAGCGTTCGTCGGCTCCAGGGGAACACTGAAGCTTTCTTT.

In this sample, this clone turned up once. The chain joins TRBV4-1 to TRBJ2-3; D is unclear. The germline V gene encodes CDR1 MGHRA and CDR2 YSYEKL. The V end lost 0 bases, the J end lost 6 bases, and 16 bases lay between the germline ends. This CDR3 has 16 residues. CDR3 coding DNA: TGCGCCAGCAGCCAAGAAGGTCGAACTTTGGAGGATACGCAGTATTTT. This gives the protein CASSQEGRTLEDTQYF.

The CDR3 region is CAWKEGFSSNQPQHF. In DNA, the CDR3 is TGTGCCTGGAAAGAGGGCTTCTCAAGCAATCAGCCCCAGCATTTT. The chain links TRBV30 to TRBJ1-5; D gene unclear. This CDR3 comprises 15 residues. Germline V CDR1 and CDR2: GTSNPN, SVGIG (reference sequence). V gave up 4 bases and J gave up 1 base, with 14 bases separating them.